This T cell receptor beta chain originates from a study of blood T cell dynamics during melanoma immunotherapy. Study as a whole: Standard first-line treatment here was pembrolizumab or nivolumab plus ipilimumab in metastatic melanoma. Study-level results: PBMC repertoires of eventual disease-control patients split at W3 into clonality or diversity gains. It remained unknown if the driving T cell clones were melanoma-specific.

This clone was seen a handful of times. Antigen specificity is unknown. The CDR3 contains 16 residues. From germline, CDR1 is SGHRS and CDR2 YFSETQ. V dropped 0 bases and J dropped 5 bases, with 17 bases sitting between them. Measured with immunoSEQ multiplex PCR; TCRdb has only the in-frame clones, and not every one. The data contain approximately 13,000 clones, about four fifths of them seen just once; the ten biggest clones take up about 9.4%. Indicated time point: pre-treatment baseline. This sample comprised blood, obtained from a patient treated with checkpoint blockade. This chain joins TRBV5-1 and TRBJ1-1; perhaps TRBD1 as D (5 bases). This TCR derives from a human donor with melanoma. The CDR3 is CASSLGSRGTRTEAFF. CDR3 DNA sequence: TGCGCCAGCAGCTTGGGATCTCGAGGGACCCGAACTGAAGCTTTCTTT.